Each of the 8 T cell receptor beta chains below was sequenced from the same sample in a study of blood T cell repertoires in COVID-19. The table came from immunoSEQ multiplex PCR; TCRdb's copy has only in-frame clones and leaves some out. The table records just under 350,000 clones, about 87% of them present only once. The sequenced sample was peripheral blood. The receptors here all came from a woman aged 50 to 65 with COVID-19, enrolled during active disease.

The chain uses TRBV11-2 and TRBJ2-5; tentatively, D is TRBD1 (5 bases). The CDR3 has 14 amino acids. V gave up 2 bases and J gave up 5 bases, with 12 bases separating them. Per the germline V gene, CDR1 is SGHAT and CDR2 is FQNNGV. For the CDR3, the DNA is TGTGCCAGCAGCTTAATCCAGGGATGGGAGACCCAGTACTTC. Its protein product is CASSLIQGWETQYF.

This clone has just a few counts. The genes are TRBV7-2 and TRBJ1-3; D may be TRBD1 (5 bases). Germline V lookup: CDR1 SGHTA, CDR2 FQGNSA. Trimming pared 0 bases from V and 2 bases from J, leaving 8 bases between. There are 15 residues in the CDR3. CDR3 in DNA: TGTGCCAGCAGCTTAGCGGGGGGGACTGGAAACACCATATATTTT. Protein sequence: CASSLAGGTGNTIYF.

The rearrangement links TRBV18 to TRBJ1-5, with D perhaps TRBD1 (6 bases). CDR1 and CDR2 from the germline V gene are KGHSH and LQKENI. There are 16 residues in the CDR3. Trimming removed 3 bases from V and 2 bases from J, with 14 bases in between. CDR3 loop: CASSPIGAGGNQPQHF. CDR3 bases: TGTGCCAGCTCACCTATTGGGGCAGGGGGCAATCAGCCCCAGCATTTT.

CDR3 protein: CASSTVTWAENTIYF. The CDR3 region has the DNA TGCGCCAGCAGCACGGTTACCTGGGCCGAAAACACCATATATTTT. The V call is TRBV5-1, the J call TRBJ1-3; D ambiguous. This CDR3 comprises 15 residues. Trimming cost V 4 bases and J 6 bases, with 17 bases left between them. Germline CDR1 reads SGHRS; CDR2 reads YFSETQ.

The V gene is TRBV14, the J gene TRBJ1-2, with a tentative D call TRBD1 (5 bases). This CDR3 comprises 14 residues. CDR1 and CDR2 from the germline V gene are SGHDN and FVKESK. Trimming cost V 0 bases and J 4 bases, with 9 bases left between them. CDR3 sequence: CASSQDRGGYGYTF. The DNA of the CDR3 is TGTGCCAGCAGCCAAGATCGGGGGGGCTATGGCTACACCTTC.

The chain couples TRBV10-3 to TRBJ2-7, with D maybe TRBD2 (5 bases). Trimming stripped 3 bases from V and 2 bases from J, with 20 bases between. This CDR3 is built from 17 residues. Germline CDR1 reads ENHRY; CDR2 reads SYGVKD. This CDR3 is CAISDSSGSASPYEQYF. The CDR3 nucleotides are TGTGCCATCAGTGATTCGAGTGGGAGTGCCTCCCCCTACGAGCAGTACTTC.

The rearrangement joins TRBV27 to TRBJ1-5, with 9 bases aligning to TRBD1. The CDR3 is 13 amino acids. The trim removed 3 bases at V and 9 bases at J, leaving 3 bases unmatched. Germline-derived CDR1 and CDR2 are MNHEY and SMNVEV (reference sequence). CDR3 sequence: CASSFLGQGPQHF. The DNA for the CDR3 is TGTGCCAGCAGTTTCCTGGGACAGGGGCCCCAGCATTTT.

This clone has a single count. The chain couples TRBV5-6 to TRBJ1-1; no firm D call. Trimming took off 1 base at V and 1 base at J, with 5 bases between the two ends. This CDR3 has 13 residues. Looked up from germline, CDR1 is SGHDT and CDR2 is YYEEEE. As DNA, the CDR3 is TGTGCCAGCAGCTTGCTCTCGAACACTGAAGCTTTCTTT. Translated, it gives CASSLLSNTEAFF. The variable domain in full, completed from reference TRBV5-6 and TRBJ1-1, reads DAGVTQSPTHLIKTRGQQVTLRCSPKSGHDTVSWYQQALGQGPQFIFQYYEEEERQRGNFPDRFSGHQFPNYSSELNVNALLLGDSALYLCASSLLSNTEAFFGQGTRLTVV.